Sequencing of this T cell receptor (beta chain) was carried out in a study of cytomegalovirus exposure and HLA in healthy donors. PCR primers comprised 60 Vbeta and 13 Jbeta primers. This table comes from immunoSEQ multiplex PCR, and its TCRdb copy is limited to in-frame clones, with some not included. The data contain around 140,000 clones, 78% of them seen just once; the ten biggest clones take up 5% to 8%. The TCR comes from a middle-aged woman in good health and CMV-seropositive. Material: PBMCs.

CDR3 coding DNA: TGTGCCAGCAGCCGCTTGAGACCTGGGGGGGTCTCCTACGAGCAGTACTTC. As protein: CASSRLRPGGVSYEQYF. V is TRBV11-2 and J is TRBJ2-7; TRBD2 matches 7 bases. After removal of 5 bases from V and 0 bases from J, the junction contained 13 bases not matched to a gene. The CDR3 spans 17 residues. Per germline, CDR1 SGHAT and CDR2 FQNNGV.